Listed below are T cell receptor beta chains from one sample, sequenced in a study of cytomegalovirus exposure and HLA in healthy donors. Assay used: immunoSEQ multiplex PCR; TCRdb lists only in-frame clones, some missing. The table lists around 140,000 clones, around 86% of them singletons. Material for sequencing was PBMCs. These receptors were obtained from a woman in her fifties or sixties in good health and CMV-seropositive. Each CDR3 is given with its conserved first and last residue. D genes are given only for firm matches. Clone size appears in some rows only: once, few, many, or a class for an expanded clone.

J gene: TRBJ2-7
D gene: -
clone size: -
V gene: TRBV11-1
CDR3 DNA: TGTGCCAGCAACCACAAATACCCCGAGGCGCCCTACGAGCAGTACTTC
CDR3 protein: CASNHKYPEAPYEQYF

J gene: TRBJ2-3
D gene: -
clone size: -
V gene: TRBV6-5
CDR3 DNA: TGTGCCAGCAGTTACCAGGGCGCGGTCCCAGATACGCAGTATTTT
CDR3 protein: CASSYQGAVPDTQYF

J gene: TRBJ2-3
D gene: -
clone size: -
V gene: TRBV4-3
CDR3 DNA: TGCGCCAGCAGCCAGGCCCCACTAGGATCCCCCACAGATACGCAGTATTTT
CDR3 protein: CASSQAPLGSPTDTQYF

J gene: TRBJ2-7
D gene: -
clone size: -
V gene: TRBV4-1
CDR3 DNA: TGCGCCAGCAGCCAAGGCATTCGGACTCCTAGGAGCTCCTACGAGCAGTACTTC
CDR3 protein: CASSQGIRTPRSSYEQYF

J gene: TRBJ2-2
D gene: TRBD2
clone size: -
V gene: TRBV5-4
CDR3 DNA: TGTGCCAGCAGCTTGGTACTAGCGGGGACCGGGGAGCTGTTTTTT
CDR3 protein: CASSLVLAGTGELFF

J gene: TRBJ1-5
D gene: TRBD1
clone size: -
V gene: TRBV6-1
CDR3 DNA: TGTGCCAGCAGTGGACTGGGGACAGTACCCCAGCATTTT
CDR3 protein: CASSGLGTVPQHF

J gene: TRBJ1-1
D gene: -
clone size: -
V gene: TRBV6-5
CDR3 DNA: TGTGCCAGCATTCGGAGGACCTTTATGAACACTGAAGCTTTCTTT
CDR3 protein: CASIRRTFMNTEAFF

J gene: TRBJ2-7
D gene: TRBD2
clone size: -
V gene: TRBV13
CDR3 DNA: TGTGCCAGCAGCTCGGACGGGACTAGCGGGAGGGTCGGTTCCTACGAGCAGTACTTC
CDR3 protein: CASSSDGTSGRVGSYEQYF

J gene: TRBJ2-7
D gene: -
clone size: -
V gene: TRBV6-5
CDR3 DNA: TGTGCCAGCAGTTACGGCAGGGCCTACGAGCAGTACTTC
CDR3 protein: CASSYGRAYEQYF

J gene: TRBJ1-1
D gene: TRBD1
clone size: few
V gene: TRBV28
CDR3 DNA: TGTGCCAGTTCTCGCGGACAGGGGTTGGCATTTGGCACTGAAGCTTTCTTT
CDR3 protein: CASSRGQGLAFGTEAFF

J gene: TRBJ1-6
D gene: TRBD1
clone size: -
V gene: TRBV5-1
CDR3 DNA: TGCGCCAGCAGCTTTAGCCCCCGTGGCAGGGGGGTACATTCACCCCTCCACTTT
CDR3 protein: CASSFSPRGRGVHSPLHF

J gene: TRBJ1-3
D gene: -
clone size: -
V gene: TRBV5-4
CDR3 DNA: TGTGCCAGCAGCTTGGACAGGGCGATCTCTGGAAACACCATATATTTT
CDR3 protein: CASSLDRAISGNTIYF

J gene: TRBJ1-4
D gene: -
clone size: -
V gene: TRBV14
CDR3 DNA: TGTGCCAGCAGCCAATGGAGTGTCACTAATGAAAAACTGTTTTTT
CDR3 protein: CASSQWSVTNEKLFF

J gene: TRBJ2-5
D gene: TRBD2
clone size: -
V gene: TRBV6-5
CDR3 DNA: TGTGCCAGCGCAATGGGGGGGAGAGAGACCCAGTACTTC
CDR3 protein: CASAMGGRETQYF

J gene: TRBJ2-7
D gene: -
clone size: -
V gene: TRBV5-1
CDR3 DNA: TGCGCCAGCAGCTTGGGCAGATACGAGCAGTACTTC
CDR3 protein: CASSLGRYEQYF

J gene: TRBJ2-1
D gene: -
clone size: -
V gene: TRBV7-2
CDR3 DNA: TGTGCCAGCAGTACATCCCGGGACTCGCCGGGACGGCAGTTCTTC
CDR3 protein: CASSTSRDSPGRQFF

J gene: TRBJ1-3
D gene: TRBD1
clone size: -
V gene: TRBV28
CDR3 DNA: TGTGCCAGCAGACCCACAGGGGCCTCTGGAAACACCATATATTTT
CDR3 protein: CASRPTGASGNTIYF

J gene: TRBJ2-7
D gene: -
clone size: -
V gene: TRBV29-1
CDR3 DNA: TGCAGCGTTGCCGCCGGACAGTTCGACGAGCAGTACTTC
CDR3 protein: CSVAAGQFDEQYF

J gene: TRBJ2-3
D gene: -
clone size: -
V gene: TRBV7-2
CDR3 DNA: TGTGCCAGCAGCGGGGAGGGGGGAGATACGCAGTATTTT
CDR3 protein: CASSGEGGDTQYF

J gene: TRBJ1-2
D gene: TRBD1
clone size: -
V gene: TRBV7-3
CDR3 DNA: TGTGCCAGCAGCCCGGGACAGGGTCTTGGATATGGCTACACCTTC
CDR3 protein: CASSPGQGLGYGYTF

J gene: TRBJ2-7
D gene: TRBD1
clone size: -
V gene: TRBV11-2
CDR3 DNA: TGTGCCAGCAGCCAAGACAGGGAAAACTACGAGCAGTACTTC
CDR3 protein: CASSQDRENYEQYF

J gene: TRBJ2-2
D gene: TRBD1
clone size: -
V gene: TRBV7-9
CDR3 DNA: TGTGCCAGCAGCCGGGACAGGTGGACCGGGGAGCTGTTTTTT
CDR3 protein: CASSRDRWTGELFF

J gene: TRBJ1-2
D gene: -
clone size: -
V gene: TRBV29-1
CDR3 DNA: TGCAGCGTTGAAGATGGGGGGGGCCGGGGCTACACCTTC
CDR3 protein: CSVEDGGGRGYTF

J gene: TRBJ1-1
D gene: -
clone size: -
V gene: TRBV4-3
CDR3 DNA: TGCGCCAGCAGCCAGGCACACGGACAGTCGAACACTGAAGCTTTCTTT
CDR3 protein: CASSQAHGQSNTEAFF

J gene: TRBJ1-2
D gene: TRBD1
clone size: -
V gene: TRBV29-1
CDR3 DNA: TGCAGCGCCCGCGCCAGACAGGGGACTAAAGACTATGGCTACACCTTC
CDR3 protein: CSARARQGTKDYGYTF